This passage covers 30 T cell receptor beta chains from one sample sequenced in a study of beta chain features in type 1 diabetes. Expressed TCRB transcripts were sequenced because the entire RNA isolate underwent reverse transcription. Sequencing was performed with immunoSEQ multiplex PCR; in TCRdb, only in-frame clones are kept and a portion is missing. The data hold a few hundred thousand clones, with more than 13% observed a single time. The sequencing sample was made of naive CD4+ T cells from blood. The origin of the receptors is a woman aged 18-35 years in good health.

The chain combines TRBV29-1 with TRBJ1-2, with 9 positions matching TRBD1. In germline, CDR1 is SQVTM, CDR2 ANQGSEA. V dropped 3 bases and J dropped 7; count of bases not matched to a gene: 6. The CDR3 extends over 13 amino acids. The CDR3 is CSVEGQGVGGYTF. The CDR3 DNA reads TGCAGCGTTGAGGGACAGGGTGTAGGTGGCTACACCTTC.

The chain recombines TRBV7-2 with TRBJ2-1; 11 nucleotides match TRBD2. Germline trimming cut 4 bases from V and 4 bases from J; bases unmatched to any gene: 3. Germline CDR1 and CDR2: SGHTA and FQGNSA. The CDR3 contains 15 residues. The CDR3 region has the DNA TGTGCCAGCAGCTCGGGACTAGCGGAATACAATGAGCAGTTCTTC. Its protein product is CASSSGLAEYNEQFF.

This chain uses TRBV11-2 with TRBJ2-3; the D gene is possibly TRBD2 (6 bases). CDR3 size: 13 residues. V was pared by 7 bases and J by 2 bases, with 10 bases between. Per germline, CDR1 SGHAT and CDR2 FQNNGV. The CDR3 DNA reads TGTGCCAGCACCGGGACTCTCACAGATACGCAGTATTTT. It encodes CASTGTLTDTQYF.

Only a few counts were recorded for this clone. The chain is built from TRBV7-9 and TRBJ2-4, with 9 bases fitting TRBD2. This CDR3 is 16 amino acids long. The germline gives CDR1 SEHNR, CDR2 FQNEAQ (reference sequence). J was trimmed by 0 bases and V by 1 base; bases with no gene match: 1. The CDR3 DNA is TGTGCCAGCAGCTTAGGACTAGCGGTAGCCAAAAACATTCAGTACTTC. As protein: CASSLGLAVAKNIQYF.

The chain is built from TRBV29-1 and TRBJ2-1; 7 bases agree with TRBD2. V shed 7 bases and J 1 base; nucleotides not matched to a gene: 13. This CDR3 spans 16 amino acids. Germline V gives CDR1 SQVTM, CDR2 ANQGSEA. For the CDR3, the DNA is TGCAGCGCCGGCTTACTAGCGCTTCCATCCTACAATGAGCAGTTCTTC. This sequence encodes CSAGLLALPSYNEQFF.

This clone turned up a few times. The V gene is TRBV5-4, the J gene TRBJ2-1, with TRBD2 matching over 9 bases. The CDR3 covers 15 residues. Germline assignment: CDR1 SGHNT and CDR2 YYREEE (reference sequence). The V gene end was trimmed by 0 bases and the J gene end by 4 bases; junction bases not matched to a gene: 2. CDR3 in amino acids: CASSLELAGYNEQFF. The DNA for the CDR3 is TGTGCCAGCAGCTTGGAGCTAGCGGGATACAATGAGCAGTTCTTC.

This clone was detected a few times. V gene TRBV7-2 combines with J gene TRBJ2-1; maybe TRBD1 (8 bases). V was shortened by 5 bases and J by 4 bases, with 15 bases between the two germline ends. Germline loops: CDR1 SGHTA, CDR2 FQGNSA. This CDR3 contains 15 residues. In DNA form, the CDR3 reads TGTGCCAGCAGCCAGGGGGCGGGGGCGTACAATGAGCAGTTCTTC. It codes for CASSQGAGAYNEQFF.

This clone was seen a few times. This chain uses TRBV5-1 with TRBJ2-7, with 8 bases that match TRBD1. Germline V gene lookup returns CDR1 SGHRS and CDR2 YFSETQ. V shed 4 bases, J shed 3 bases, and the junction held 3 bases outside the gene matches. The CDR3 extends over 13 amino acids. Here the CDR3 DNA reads TGCGCCAGCAGCGGAGGACAGGGCTACGAGCAGTACTTC. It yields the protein CASSGGQGYEQYF.

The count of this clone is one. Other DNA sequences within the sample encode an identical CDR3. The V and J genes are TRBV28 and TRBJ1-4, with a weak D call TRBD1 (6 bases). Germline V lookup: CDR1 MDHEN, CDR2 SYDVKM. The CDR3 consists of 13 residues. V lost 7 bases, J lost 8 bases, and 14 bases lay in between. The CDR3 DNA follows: TGTGCCAGCATAGGGGGGGCTGGGGAAAAACTGTTTTTT. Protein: CASIGGAGEKLFF.

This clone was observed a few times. CDR3 nucleotide sequence: TGTGCCAGCTCATCATACACCGGGGAGCTGTTTTTT. This sequence encodes CASSSYTGELFF. J is TRBJ2-2 and V is TRBV18; D gene unclear. Germline loops: CDR1 KGHSH, CDR2 LQKENI. This CDR3 contains 12 residues. Deletions cut 5 bases from V and 3 bases from J, with 4 bases between.

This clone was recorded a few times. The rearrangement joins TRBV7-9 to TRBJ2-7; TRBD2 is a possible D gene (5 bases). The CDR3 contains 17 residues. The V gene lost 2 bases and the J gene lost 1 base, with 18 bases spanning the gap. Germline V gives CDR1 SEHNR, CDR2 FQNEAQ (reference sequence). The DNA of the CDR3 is TGTGCCAGCAGCTTAACCGGGGTCGGGGATAGGTCCTACGAGCAGTACTTC. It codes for CASSLTGVGDRSYEQYF. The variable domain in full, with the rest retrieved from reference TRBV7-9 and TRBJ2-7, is DTGVSQNPRHKITKRGQNVTFRCDPISEHNRLYWYRQTLGQGPEFLTYFQNEAQLEKSRLLSDRFSAERPKGSFSTLEIQRTEQGDSAMYLCASSLTGVGDRSYEQYFGPGTRLTVT.

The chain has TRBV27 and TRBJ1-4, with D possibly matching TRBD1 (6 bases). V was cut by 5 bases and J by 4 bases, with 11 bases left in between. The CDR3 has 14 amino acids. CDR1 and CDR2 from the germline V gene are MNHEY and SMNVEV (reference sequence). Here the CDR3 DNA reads TGTGCCAGCAGTCTCCGGACAGATAATGAAAAACTGTTTTTT. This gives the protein CASSLRTDNEKLFF.

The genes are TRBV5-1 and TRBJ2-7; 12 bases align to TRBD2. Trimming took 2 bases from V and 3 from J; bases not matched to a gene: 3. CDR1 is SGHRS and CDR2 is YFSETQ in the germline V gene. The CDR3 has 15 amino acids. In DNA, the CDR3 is TGCGCCAGCAGCTTCGGACTAGCGGGAAACTACGAGCAGTACTTC. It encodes CASSFGLAGNYEQYF.

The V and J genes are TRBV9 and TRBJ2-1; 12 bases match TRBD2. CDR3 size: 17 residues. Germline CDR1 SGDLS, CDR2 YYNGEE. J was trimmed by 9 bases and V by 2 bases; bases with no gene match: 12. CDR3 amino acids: CASSVRTSGIDGVEQFF. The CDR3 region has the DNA TGTGCCAGCAGCGTTCGGACTAGCGGGATCGACGGGGTTGAGCAGTTCTTC. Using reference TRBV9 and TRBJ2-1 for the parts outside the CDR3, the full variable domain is DSGVTQTPKHLITATGQRVTLRCSPRSGDLSVYWYQQSLDQGLQFLIQYYNGEERAKGNILERFSAQQFPDLHSELNLSSLELGDSALYFCASSVRTSGIDGVEQFFGPGTRLTVL.

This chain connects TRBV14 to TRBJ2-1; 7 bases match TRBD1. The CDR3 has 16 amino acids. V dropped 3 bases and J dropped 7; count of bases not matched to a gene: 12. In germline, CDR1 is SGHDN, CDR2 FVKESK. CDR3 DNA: TGTGCCAGCAGCCATCCAAGACAGGGCGCGTGGAATGAGCAGTTCTTC. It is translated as CASSHPRQGAWNEQFF.

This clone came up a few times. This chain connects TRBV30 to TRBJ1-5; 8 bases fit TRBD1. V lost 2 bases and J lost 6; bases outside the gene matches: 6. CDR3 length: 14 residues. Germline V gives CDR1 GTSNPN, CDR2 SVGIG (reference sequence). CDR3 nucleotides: TGTGCCTGGAGTAGGACAGGGCGTAGTCAGCCCCAGCATTTT. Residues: CAWSRTGRSQPQHF.

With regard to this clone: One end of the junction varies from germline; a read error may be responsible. This chain's CDR3 is CASSLVGGAGELFF. The CDR3 coding sequence is TGTGCTAGCAGCTTAGTAGGCGGAGCCGGGGAGCTGTTTTTT. This chain joins TRBV7-7 and TRBJ2-2; D unclear. CDR3 size: 14 residues. Germline-derived CDR1 and CDR2 are SSHAT and FNYEAQ (reference sequence).

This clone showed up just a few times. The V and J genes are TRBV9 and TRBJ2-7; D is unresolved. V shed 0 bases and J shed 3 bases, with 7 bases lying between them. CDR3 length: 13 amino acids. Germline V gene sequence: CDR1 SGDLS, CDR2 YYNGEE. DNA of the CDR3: TGTGCCAGCAGCGTAGATGGCAGCTACGAGCAGTACTTC. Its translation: CASSVDGSYEQYF.

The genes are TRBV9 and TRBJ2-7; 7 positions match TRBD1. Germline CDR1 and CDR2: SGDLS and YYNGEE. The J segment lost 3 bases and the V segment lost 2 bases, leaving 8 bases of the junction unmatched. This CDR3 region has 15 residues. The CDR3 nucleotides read TGTGCCAGCAGCGTTGGTGACAGGGTGTACTACGAGCAGTACTTC. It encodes CASSVGDRVYYEQYF.

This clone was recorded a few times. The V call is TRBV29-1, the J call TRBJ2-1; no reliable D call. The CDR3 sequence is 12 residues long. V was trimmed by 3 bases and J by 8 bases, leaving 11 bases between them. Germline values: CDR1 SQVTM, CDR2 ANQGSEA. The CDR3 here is CSVDSRFDEQFF. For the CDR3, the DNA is TGCAGCGTTGACTCCAGATTCGATGAGCAGTTCTTC.

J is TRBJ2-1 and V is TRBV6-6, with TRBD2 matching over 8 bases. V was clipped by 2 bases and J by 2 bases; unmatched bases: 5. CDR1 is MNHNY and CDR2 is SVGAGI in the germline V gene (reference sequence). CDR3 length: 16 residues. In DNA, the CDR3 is TGTGCCAGCAGTTACCTAATTAGCGGGACCTACAATGAGCAGTTCTTC. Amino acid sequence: CASSYLISGTYNEQFF.

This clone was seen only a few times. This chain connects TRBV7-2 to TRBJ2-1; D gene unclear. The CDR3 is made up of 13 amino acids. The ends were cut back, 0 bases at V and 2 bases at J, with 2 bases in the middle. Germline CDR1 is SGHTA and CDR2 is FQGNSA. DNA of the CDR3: TGTGCCAGCAGCTTAGCCACCTACAATGAGCAGTTCTTC. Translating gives CASSLATYNEQFF.

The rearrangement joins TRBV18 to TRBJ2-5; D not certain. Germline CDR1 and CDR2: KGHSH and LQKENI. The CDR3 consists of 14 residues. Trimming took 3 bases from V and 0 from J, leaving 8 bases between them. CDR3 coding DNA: TGTGCCAGCTCACCCTTCGAGAACCAAGAGACCCAGTACTTC. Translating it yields CASSPFENQETQYF.

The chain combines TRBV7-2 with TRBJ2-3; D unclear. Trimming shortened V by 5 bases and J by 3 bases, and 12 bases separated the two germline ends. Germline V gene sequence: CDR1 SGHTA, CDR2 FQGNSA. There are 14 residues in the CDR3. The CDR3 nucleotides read TGTGCCAGCAGCAAAAGAGACGGGACAGATACGCAGTATTTT. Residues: CASSKRDGTDTQYF.

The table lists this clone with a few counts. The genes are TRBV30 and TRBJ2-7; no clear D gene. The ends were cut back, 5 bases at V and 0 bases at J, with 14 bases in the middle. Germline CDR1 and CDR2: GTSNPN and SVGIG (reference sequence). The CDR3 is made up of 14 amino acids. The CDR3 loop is CAWAGQLRSYEQYF. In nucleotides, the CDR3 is TGTGCCTGGGCTGGGCAGTTACGCTCCTACGAGCAGTACTTC.

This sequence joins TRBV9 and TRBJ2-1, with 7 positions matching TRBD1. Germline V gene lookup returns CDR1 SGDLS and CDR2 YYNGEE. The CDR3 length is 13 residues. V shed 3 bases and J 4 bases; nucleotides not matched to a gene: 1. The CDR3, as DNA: TGTGCCAGCAGCGCGGGACAGTACAATGAGCAGTTCTTC. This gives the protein CASSAGQYNEQFF.

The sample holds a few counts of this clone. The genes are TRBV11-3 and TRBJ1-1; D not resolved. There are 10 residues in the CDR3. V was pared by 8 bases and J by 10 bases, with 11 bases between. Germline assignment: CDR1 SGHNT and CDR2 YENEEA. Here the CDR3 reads CASSSRGAFF. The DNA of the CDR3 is TGTGCCAGCTCCTCTCGGGGAGCTTTCTTT.

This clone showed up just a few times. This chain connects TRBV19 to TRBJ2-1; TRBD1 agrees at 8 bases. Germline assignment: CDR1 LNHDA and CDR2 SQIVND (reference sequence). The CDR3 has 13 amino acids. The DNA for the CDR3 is TGTGCAACTGGACAGGGACACGTCAATGAGCAGTTCTTC. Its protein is CATGQGHVNEQFF.

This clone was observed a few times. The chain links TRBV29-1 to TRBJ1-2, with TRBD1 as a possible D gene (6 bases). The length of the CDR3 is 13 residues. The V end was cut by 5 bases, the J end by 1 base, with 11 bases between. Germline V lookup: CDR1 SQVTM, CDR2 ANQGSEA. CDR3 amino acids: CSVWTAFNYGYTF. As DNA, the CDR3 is TGCAGCGTTTGGACAGCTTTTAACTATGGCTACACCTTC.

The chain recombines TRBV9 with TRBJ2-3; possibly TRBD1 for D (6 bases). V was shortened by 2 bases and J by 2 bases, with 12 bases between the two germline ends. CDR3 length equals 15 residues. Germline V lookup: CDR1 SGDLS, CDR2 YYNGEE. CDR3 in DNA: TGTGCCAGCAGCGTCTTGCAGGGGCTCACAGATACGCAGTATTTT. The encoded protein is CASSVLQGLTDTQYF.